The 18 T cell receptor beta chains below were found in one sample sequenced in a study of control samples from healthy donors and cancer patients. Data came from immunoSEQ multiplex PCR; TCRdb stores just in-frame clones and leaves some out. The repertoire includes about 170,000 clones, 91% of them detected once, and less than 1.6% sits in the top ten. The sequenced sample was blood. The receptors here all came from a woman aged 25 to 39 in good health.

Regarding this clone: Other DNA sequences of this sample code for an identical CDR3. The J gene is TRBJ1-2, the V gene TRBV3-1 (or the pseudogene TRBV3-2), with D perhaps matching TRBD1 (5 bases). CDR3 length: 15 amino acids. CDR1 and CDR2 (germline): LGHDT, YNNKEL (reference sequence). The V and J ends lost 0 bases and 5 bases respectively, with 13 bases between them. CDR3 loop: CASSQDRRGGYGYTF. The CDR3 coding sequence is TGTGCCAGCAGCCAAGATCGGAGGGGAGGATATGGCTACACCTTC.

The chain links TRBV10-2 to TRBJ1-5; a possible D gene is TRBD1 (5 bases). The CDR3 extends over 16 amino acids. V was shortened by 3 bases and J by 2 bases, with 14 bases between the two germline ends. Germline loops: CDR1 WSHSY, CDR2 SAAADI. CDR3 residues: CASSDAGFKGNQPQHF. The DNA for the CDR3 is TGCGCCAGCAGTGATGCAGGGTTTAAGGGCAATCAGCCCCAGCATTTT.

The chain uses TRBV9 and TRBJ2-7, with D possibly being TRBD1 (6 bases). The germline V and J ends were trimmed by 0 bases and 3 bases, with 13 bases remaining between them. The CDR3 extends over 15 amino acids. From germline, CDR1 is SGDLS and CDR2 YYNGEE. The CDR3 DNA sequence: TGTGCCAGCAGCGTAGGGGACACCCCACACTACGAGCAGTACTTC. It is translated as CASSVGDTPHYEQYF.

The chain is built from TRBV6-1 and TRBJ2-3, with 12 bases lining up with TRBD1. The CDR3 contains 16 residues. The germline CDR1 and CDR2 sequences are MNHNS and SASEGT. V shed 4 bases and J 2 bases; nucleotides not matched to a gene: 4. In DNA form, the CDR3 reads TGTGCCAGCAGTGGGGGGACAGGGGGCTACACAGATACGCAGTATTTT. Translating gives CASSGGTGGYTDTQYF.

The chain couples TRBV29-1 to TRBJ1-5, with D possibly matching TRBD1 (5 bases). Germline-derived CDR1 and CDR2 are SQVTM and ANQGSEA. V was clipped by 1 base and J by 6 bases, with 10 bases between them. There are 13 residues in the CDR3. The CDR3 nucleotides read TGCAGCGTTGAAGTGGGGGAGGGTCAGCCCCAGCATTTT. This gives the protein CSVEVGEGQPQHF.

The chain combines TRBV6-5 with TRBJ1-6, with 7 bases matching TRBD1. The CDR3 has 15 amino acids. Germline V gives CDR1 MNHEY, CDR2 SVGAGI. With 0 bases clipped from V and 6 bases from J, the junction kept 2 bases outside the gene matches. CDR3 sequence reads: CASSYSNRGNSPLHF. The CDR3 nucleotides read TGTGCCAGCAGTTACTCGAACAGGGGTAATTCACCCCTCCACTTT.

This chain joins TRBV6-5 and TRBJ2-1, with 8 positions matching TRBD1. The germline CDR1 and CDR2 sequences are MNHEY and SVGAGI. The ends lost 5 bases at V and 9 bases at J; junction bases unmatched: 3. The CDR3 length is 12 residues. CDR3 nucleotide sequence: TGTGCCAGCAGTCGGGGGACAGGTGAGCAGTTCTTC. Translating gives CASSRGTGEQFF.

The chain employs TRBV10-1 and TRBJ1-5, with a tentative D call TRBD1 (6 bases). CDR1 and CDR2 from the germline V gene are WNHNN and SYGVQD (reference sequence). V shed 2 bases and J shed 3 bases, with 14 bases lying between them. This CDR3 contains 16 residues. CDR3 protein: CASSEPRQEINQPQHF. CDR3 DNA sequence: TGCGCCAGCAGTGAGCCTAGACAGGAAATCAATCAGCCCCAGCATTTT.

The chain has TRBV5-1 and TRBJ2-4; tentatively, D is TRBD1 (6 bases). The germline V gene encodes CDR1 SGHRS and CDR2 YFSETQ. V shed 4 bases and J shed 6 bases, with 14 bases lying between them. CDR3 size: 14 residues. The CDR3 DNA reads TGCGCCAGCAGCGCCCGGACAGATAGAAACATTCAGTACTTC. Protein product: CASSARTDRNIQYF. The full variable domain, rest sourced from reference TRBV5-1 and TRBJ2-4, is KAGVTQTPRYLIKTRGQQVTLSCSPISGHRSVSWYQQTPGQGLQFLFEYFSETQRNKGNFPGRFSGRQFSNSRSEMNVSTLELGDSALYLCASSARTDRNIQYFGAGTRLSVL.

V usage is TRBV28 and J usage is TRBJ1-2; TRBD1 might be the D (6 bases). Trimming left V 3 bases short and J 4 bases short, with 12 bases between. The CDR3 contains 14 residues. Germline V gene data show CDR1 as MDHEN and CDR2 as SYDVKM. CDR3: CASSFVGGGYGYTF. In DNA form, the CDR3 reads TGTGCCAGCAGTTTTGTTGGGGGCGGCTATGGCTACACCTTC.

V gene TRBV27 combines with J gene TRBJ2-1; weak D call: TRBD2 (5 bases). The CDR3 has 17 amino acids. The germline gives CDR1 MNHEY, CDR2 SMNVEV (reference sequence). Trimming took 6 bases from V and 4 from J, leaving 22 bases between them. For the CDR3, the DNA is TGTGCCAGCAGCCCAGGCCGAGGACGGTGGGAGTACAATGAGCAGTTCTTC. Its translation is CASSPGRGRWEYNEQFF.

The genes are TRBV5-4 and TRBJ2-6, with D unresolved. The CDR3 runs to 16 residues. Trimming pared 3 bases from V and 0 bases from J, leaving 10 bases between. Germline CDR1 reads SGHNT; CDR2 reads YYREEE (reference sequence). CDR3 region: CASSSNLGSGANVLTF. The CDR3 region has the DNA TGTGCCAGCAGCTCTAATTTGGGCTCTGGGGCCAACGTCCTGACTTTC.

This chain uses TRBV6-2 or TRBV6-3 with TRBJ1-5; no reliable D call. Germline V gives CDR1 MNHEY, CDR2 SVGEGT. V gave up 0 bases and J gave up 4 bases, with 4 bases separating them. The CDR3 has 13 residues. CDR3 nucleotide sequence: TGTGCCAGCAGTTACTCAGAGAATCAGCCCCAGCATTTT. Protein: CASSYSENQPQHF.

The V and J genes are TRBV13 and TRBJ1-2; 10 bases fit TRBD1. Germline CDR1 and CDR2: PRHDT and FYEKMQ (reference sequence). CDR3 length: 15 residues. With V trimmed by 3 bases and J by 4 bases, 5 bases remained unmatched. The chain's CDR3 is CASSFGQGGGYGYTF. CDR3 nucleotides: TGTGCCAGCAGCTTCGGACAGGGGGGCGGCTATGGCTACACCTTC.

V is TRBV7-9 and J is TRBJ1-5; tentative D call: TRBD1 (6 bases). The CDR3 consists of 14 residues. Germline CDR1 SEHNR, CDR2 FQNEAQ (reference sequence). V shed 1 base and J shed 3 bases, with 7 bases lying between them. CDR3 region: CASSLGQANQPQHF. In DNA, the CDR3 is TGTGCCAGCAGCTTAGGACAGGCCAATCAGCCCCAGCATTTT.

This chain links TRBV6-6 with TRBJ2-1, with D possibly TRBD2 on 6 matching bases. The CDR3 spans 14 residues. The V end was cut by 2 bases, the J end by 4 bases, with 9 bases between. In germline, CDR1 is MNHNY, CDR2 SVGAGI (reference sequence). The CDR3 is CASSYLARYNEQFF. DNA of the CDR3: TGTGCCAGCAGTTACCTAGCGAGGTACAATGAGCAGTTCTTC.

In the case of this clone: Other nucleotide sequences in the sample specify the same CDR3. V and J are TRBV7-2 and TRBJ1-1, with TRBD1 identical over 9 bases. V trimming: 3 bases; J trimming: 4 bases; junction bases outside the gene matches: 0. Germline-derived CDR1 and CDR2 are SGHTA and FQGNSA. The CDR3 has 13 amino acids. The chain's CDR3 is CASSLDRGTEAFF. In DNA form, the CDR3 reads TGTGCCAGCAGCTTGGACAGGGGCACTGAAGCTTTCTTT.

The V gene is TRBV7-2, the J gene TRBJ1-2; 7 positions match TRBD1. This CDR3 has 13 residues. Unmatched junction bases numbered 2, after V lost 6 bases and J lost 1 base. Germline V CDR1 and CDR2: SGHTA, FQGNSA. The CDR3 loop reads CASRGDSNYGYTF. As DNA, the CDR3 is TGTGCCAGCAGGGGGGACAGTAACTATGGCTACACCTTC.